Listed below are T cell receptor beta chains from one sample, sequenced in a study of T cells after yellow fever vaccination. MiXCR was run by TCRdb on the 5' RACE reads, yielding one entry per CDR3 protein. The sample comprises some 80,000 distinct CDR3 sequences, 10% to 15% of which are singletons, and about 26% rests with the top ten. The material was CD8+ T cells not binding an NS4B(214-222) dextramer, sorted from PBMCs, obtained less than 25 days after the first yellow fever vaccination. All receptors come from a man between 18 and 29 years old who received the YFV17D yellow fever vaccine. The CDR3 runs from the conserved cysteine through the conserved F or W. Fields, in order: D gene, J gene, CDR3 length, V gene, clone size, CDR3 DNA, CDR3 protein. D genes are given only for firm matches. Some rows have no size entry. The others give once, few or many, or a class for an expanded clone.

d_call: .; j_call: TRBJ2-7; cdr3_length: 13; v_call: TRBV4-1; clone_size: .; cdr3_nt: TGCGCCAGCAGCGGGTCAGGCTCCTACGAGCAGTACTTC; cdr3_aa: CASSGSGSYEQYF
d_call: .; j_call: TRBJ1-1; cdr3_length: 8; v_call: TRBV19; clone_size: .; cdr3_nt: TGTGCCAGTAGTAAAGCTTTCTTT; cdr3_aa: CASSKAFF
d_call: TRBD2; j_call: TRBJ2-1; cdr3_length: 17; v_call: TRBV4-3; clone_size: few; cdr3_nt: TGCGCCAGCAGCCAAGGGATCCCGAGCGGGGGCGGAAATGAGCAGTTCTTC; cdr3_aa: CASSQGIPSGGGNEQFF
d_call: .; j_call: TRBJ2-7; cdr3_length: 10; v_call: TRBV25-1; clone_size: .; cdr3_nt: TGTGCCAGCGGGGCCTACGAGCAGTACTTC; cdr3_aa: CASGAYEQYF
d_call: .; j_call: TRBJ2-1; cdr3_length: 12; v_call: TRBV7-9; clone_size: few; cdr3_nt: TGTGCCAGCAGCAATCCCGGGACTGCCAAGTTCTTC; cdr3_aa: CASSNPGTAKFF
d_call: TRBD2; j_call: TRBJ2-5; cdr3_length: 17; v_call: TRBV12-3/TRBV12-4; clone_size: .; cdr3_nt: TGTGCCAGCAGTTTTCCCCTCCGCGGGGGGGCCTCAGAGACCCAGTACTTC; cdr3_aa: CASSFPLRGGASETQYF
d_call: TRBD1; j_call: TRBJ2-1; cdr3_length: 19; v_call: TRBV4-1; clone_size: many; cdr3_nt: TGCGCCAGCAGCCATCCAAGGGGTGGGACAGGGCTTTCCTACAATGAGCAGTTCTTC; cdr3_aa: CASSHPRGGTGLSYNEQFF
d_call: TRBD2; j_call: TRBJ2-1; cdr3_length: 16; v_call: TRBV4-3; clone_size: .; cdr3_nt: TGCGCCAGCAGCCAAAAGGTGGTAGCGGGGATGGGCGAGCAGTTCTTC; cdr3_aa: CASSQKVVAGMGEQFF
d_call: .; j_call: TRBJ2-3; cdr3_length: 17; v_call: TRBV21-1; clone_size: few; cdr3_nt: TGTGCCAGCAGCATCTGGGACCTAGCGGGGAGCCCAGATACGCAGTATTTT; cdr3_aa: CASSIWDLAGSPDTQYF
d_call: .; j_call: TRBJ1-5; cdr3_length: 13; v_call: TRBV6-1; clone_size: few; cdr3_nt: TGTGCCAGCAGCTCACTAGGGGATCAGCCCCAGCATTTT; cdr3_aa: CASSSLGDQPQHF